Listed here are 7 T cell receptor beta chains from one sample, sequenced in a study of long-term antiretroviral therapy in people with HIV. This was the immunoSEQ v3.0 assay at survey level. The method was immunoSEQ multiplex PCR; TCRdb's version includes in-frame clones alone and lacks a portion of them. The sample shows under 40,000 clones, more than 75% of them seen only once. Sample: unsorted PBMCs, taken roughly 2.8 years before starting antiretroviral therapy. The receptor source for this set is a woman in her twenties or thirties with HIV.

This chain links TRBV27 with TRBJ2-1; TRBD1 or TRBD2 may be the D gene (5 bases each). CDR1 MNHEY and CDR2 SMNVEV come from the germline V gene (reference sequence). V was trimmed by 5 bases and J by 2 bases, leaving 16 bases between them. The CDR3 loop spans 16 amino acids. CDR3 region: CASSKTGTVAYNEQFF. CDR3 nucleotide sequence: TGTGCCAGCAGTAAGACCGGGACGGTGGCCTACAATGAGCAGTTCTTC.

This rearrangement joins TRBV6-1 to TRBJ2-7; unclear D gene. Germline V gene data show CDR1 as MNHNS and CDR2 as SASEGT. The CDR3 has 13 residues. V was cut by 8 bases and J by 1 base, with 12 bases left in between. This chain's CDR3 is CASCPTLSYEQYV. For the CDR3, the DNA is TGTGCCAGCTGCCCGACACTGTCCTACGAGCAGTACGTC.

The rearrangement joins TRBV7-9 to TRBJ2-5; no clear D. The V gene lost 2 bases and the J gene lost 4 bases, with 2 bases spanning the gap. CDR3 length: 11 amino acids. The germline V gene has CDR1 SEHNR and CDR2 FQNEAQ (reference sequence). CDR3 sequence: CASSLLETQYF. The DNA for the CDR3 is TGTGCCAGCAGCTTATTAGAGACCCAGTACTTC.

V usage is TRBV5-1 and J usage is TRBJ2-3, with TRBD2 as a possible D gene (6 bases). CDR3 length: 14 residues. CDR1 SGHRS and CDR2 YFSETQ come from the germline V gene. Trimming took off 3 bases at V and 1 base at J, with 9 bases between the two ends. The CDR3 loop is CASSSERGTDTQYF. As DNA, the CDR3 is TGCGCCAGCAGCTCTGAGCGGGGCACAGATACGCAGTATTTT.

The gene calls are TRBV7-3 and TRBJ2-2; TRBD1 matches 7 bases. Germline V lookup: CDR1 SGHTA, CDR2 FQGTGA. The CDR3 spans 17 residues. After removal of 0 bases from V and 6 bases from J, the junction contained 10 bases not matched to a gene. The CDR3 loop is CASSLTKPSRGPGELFF. In DNA, the CDR3 is TGTGCCAGCAGCTTAACTAAACCTAGTAGGGGGCCCGGGGAGCTGTTTTTT.

The V gene is TRBV2, the J gene TRBJ2-2; the D gene could be TRBD1 or TRBD2 (5 bases each). CDR1 SNHLY and CDR2 FYNNEI come from the germline V gene. The CDR3 is made up of 12 amino acids. V gave up 6 bases and J gave up 3 bases, with 5 bases separating them. CDR3 protein: CASRGDTGELFF. CDR3 sequence (DNA): TGTGCCAGCAGGGGGGACACCGGGGAGCTGTTTTTT. Together with reference TRBV2 and TRBJ2-2, the CDR3 gives the full variable domain: EPEVTQTPSHQVTQMGQEVILRCVPISNHLYFYWYRQILGQKVEFLVSFYNNEISEKSEIFDDQFSVERPDGSNFTLKIRSTKLEDSAMYFCASRGDTGELFFGEGSRLTVL.

The V gene is TRBV9, the J gene TRBJ2-2, with D unresolved. Trimming took 3 bases from V and 4 from J, leaving 19 bases between them. The CDR3 is made up of 17 amino acids. CDR1 is SGDLS, CDR2 YYNGEE, per germline. The CDR3 loop is CASSEPARKWSTGELFF. The CDR3 nucleotides read TGTGCCAGCAGCGAGCCGGCGAGGAAATGGAGCACCGGGGAGCTGTTTTTT. Complete variable domain (other parts from reference TRBV9 and TRBJ2-2): DSGVTQTPKHLITATGQRVTLRCSPRSGDLSVYWYQQSLDQGLQFLIQYYNGEERAKGNILERFSAQQFPDLHSELNLSSLELGDSALYFCASSEPARKWSTGELFFGEGSRLTVL.